This T cell receptor (beta chain) was obtained from a study of blood T cell repertoires in COVID-19. This clone was detected only once. Germline CDR1 and CDR2: SGHNT and YYREEE (reference sequence). This CDR3 spans 15 amino acids. Trimming took 4 bases from V and 0 from J, leaving 14 bases between them. TCRdb's table, derived via immunoSEQ multiplex PCR, lists solely in-frame clones and lacks some. The sample lists more than 95,000 clones, around 82% occurring once. The chain links TRBV5-4 to TRBJ2-7; D gene ambiguous. The receptor's source is a human donor in a cohort sampled during active or convalescent COVID-19. Sequenced sample: peripheral blood. The CDR3 DNA follows: TGTGCCAGCAGCCCTGGGCCCGTTAGCTCCTACGAGCAGTACTTC. Translated: CASSPGPVSSYEQYF.